This T cell receptor beta chain was sequenced during a study of blood T cell repertoires in COVID-19. As for the study in general: In each case, the material was cDNA or gDNA derived from T cells, B-cell-depleted T cells, or PBMCs.

Only in-frame clones appear in the TCRdb table, and some are missing; sequencing was by immunoSEQ multiplex PCR. The sample carries 300,000 or so clones, roughly 83% recorded once. Germline V gives CDR1 MDHEN, CDR2 SYDVKM. V was cut by 1 base and J by 6 bases, with 9 bases left in between. The CDR3 spans 13 residues. This clonotype originated in a woman aged 50 to 65 with acute or convalescent COVID-19. Sequencing was done on a sample of peripheral blood. V and J are TRBV28 and TRBJ1-2; D gene uncertain. Written as DNA, the CDR3 is TGTGCCAGCAGTTTATCGACAATCGATGGCTACACCTTC. Translated: CASSLSTIDGYTF.